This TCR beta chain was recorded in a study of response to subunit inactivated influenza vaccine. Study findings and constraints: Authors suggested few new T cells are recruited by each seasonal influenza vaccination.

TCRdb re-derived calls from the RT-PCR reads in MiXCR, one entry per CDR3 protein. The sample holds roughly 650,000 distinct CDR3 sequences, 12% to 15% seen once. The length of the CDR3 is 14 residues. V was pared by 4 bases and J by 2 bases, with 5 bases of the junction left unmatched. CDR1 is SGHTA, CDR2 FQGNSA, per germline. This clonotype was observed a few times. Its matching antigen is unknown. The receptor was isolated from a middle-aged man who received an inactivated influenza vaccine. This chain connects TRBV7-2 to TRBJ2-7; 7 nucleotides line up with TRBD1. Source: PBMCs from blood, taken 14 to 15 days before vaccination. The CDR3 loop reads CASSSTTGTYEQYF. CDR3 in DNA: TGTGCCAGCAGCTCTACGACAGGGACCTACGAGCAGTACTTC.